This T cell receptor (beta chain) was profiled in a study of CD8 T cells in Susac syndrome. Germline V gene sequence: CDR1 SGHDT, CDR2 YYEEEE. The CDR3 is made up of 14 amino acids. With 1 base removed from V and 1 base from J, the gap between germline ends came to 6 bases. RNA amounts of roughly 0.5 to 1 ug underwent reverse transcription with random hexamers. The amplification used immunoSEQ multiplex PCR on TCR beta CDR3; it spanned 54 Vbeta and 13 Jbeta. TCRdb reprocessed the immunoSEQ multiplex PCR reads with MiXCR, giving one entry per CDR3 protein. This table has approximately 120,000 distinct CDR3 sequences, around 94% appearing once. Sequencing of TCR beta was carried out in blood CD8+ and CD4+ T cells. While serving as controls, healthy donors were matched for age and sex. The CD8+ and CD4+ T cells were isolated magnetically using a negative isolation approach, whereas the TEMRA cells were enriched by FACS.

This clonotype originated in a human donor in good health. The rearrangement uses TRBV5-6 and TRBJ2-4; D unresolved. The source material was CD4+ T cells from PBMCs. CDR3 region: CASSLRVAKNIQYF. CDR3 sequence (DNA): TGTGCCAGCAGCTTGAGGGTGGCCAAAAACATTCAGTACTTC.